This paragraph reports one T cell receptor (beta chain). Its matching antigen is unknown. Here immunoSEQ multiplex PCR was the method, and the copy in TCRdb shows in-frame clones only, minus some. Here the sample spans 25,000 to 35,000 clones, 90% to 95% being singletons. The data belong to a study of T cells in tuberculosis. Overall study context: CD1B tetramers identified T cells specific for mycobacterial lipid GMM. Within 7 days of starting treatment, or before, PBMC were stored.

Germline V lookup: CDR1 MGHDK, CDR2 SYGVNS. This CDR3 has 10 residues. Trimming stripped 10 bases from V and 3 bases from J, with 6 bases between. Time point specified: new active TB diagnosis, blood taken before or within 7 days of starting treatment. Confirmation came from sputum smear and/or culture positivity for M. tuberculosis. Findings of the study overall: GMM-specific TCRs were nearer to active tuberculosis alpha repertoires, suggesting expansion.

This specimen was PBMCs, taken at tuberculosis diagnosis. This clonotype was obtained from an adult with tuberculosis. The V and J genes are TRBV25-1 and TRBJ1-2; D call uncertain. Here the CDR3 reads CATSDYGYTF. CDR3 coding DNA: TGTGCCACCAGCGACTATGGCTACACCTTC.